This TCR beta chain was captured by sequencing in a study of cytomegalovirus exposure and HLA in healthy donors. Donors consisted of healthy bone marrow donors. Study-wide points: The HLA-A and HLA-B alleles of most subjects were reportedly predicted accurately from TCR beta sequences. Highly shared sequence variants in one cluster were likely a sequencing artifact. A later analysis associated 15,000 or so TCR beta sequences with HLA alleles at a 0.05 false discovery rate.

The CDR3 runs 15 residues. In germline, CDR1 is LGHNA, CDR2 YSLEER. Trimming pared 3 bases from V and 4 bases from J, leaving 12 bases between. Primers for the PCR totalled 60 Vbeta and 13 Jbeta. Sequenced by immunoSEQ multiplex PCR; TCRdb stores in-frame clones only, minus some. The table lists roughly 84,000 clones, about 77% of them singletons, with over 3% in the top ten. Of note for this clone: What it binds is unknown.

The sample was PBMCs. The rearrangement uses TRBV4-3 and TRBJ2-2; D possibly corresponds to TRBD2 (6 bases). The receptor was derived from a man aged 45-65 years in good health and CMV-seronegative. The CDR3 DNA reads TGCGCCAGCAGCCAGGGGGAGGAAAGCACCGGGGAGCTGTTTTTT. It is translated as CASSQGEESTGELFF.